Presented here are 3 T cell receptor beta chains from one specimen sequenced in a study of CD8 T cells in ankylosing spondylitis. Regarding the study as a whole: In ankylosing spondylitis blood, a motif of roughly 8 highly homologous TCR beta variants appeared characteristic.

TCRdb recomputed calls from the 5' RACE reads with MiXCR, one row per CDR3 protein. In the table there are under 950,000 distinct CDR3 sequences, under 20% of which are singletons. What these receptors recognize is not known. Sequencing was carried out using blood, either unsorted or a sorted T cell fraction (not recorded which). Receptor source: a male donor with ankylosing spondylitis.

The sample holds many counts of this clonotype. The CDR3 DNA is TGTGCCAGCAGCTTATTCTCCACCGGGGAGCTGTTTTTT. It specifies CASSLFSTGELFF. This chain joins TRBV11-2 and TRBJ2-2; no definite D call. This CDR3 is 13 amino acids long. Trimming stripped 2 bases from V and 4 bases from J, with 5 bases between. The V gene's germline CDR1 is SGHAT and CDR2 FQNNGV.

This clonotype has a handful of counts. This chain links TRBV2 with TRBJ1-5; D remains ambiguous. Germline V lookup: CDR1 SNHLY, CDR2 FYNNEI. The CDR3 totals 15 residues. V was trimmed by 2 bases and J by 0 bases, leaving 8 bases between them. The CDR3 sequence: CASSEQALSNQPQHF. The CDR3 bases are TGTGCCAGCAGTGAACAGGCTCTTAGCAATCAGCCCCAGCATTTT.

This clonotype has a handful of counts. DNA of the CDR3: TGCAGCGTTGAACCGGGACAGGGAAACGAGCAGTACTTC. Translated, it gives CSVEPGQGNEQYF. This chain uses TRBV29-1 with TRBJ2-7, with 9 bases identical to TRBD1. The CDR3 loop spans 13 amino acids. V trimming: 2 bases; J trimming: 5 bases; junction bases outside the gene matches: 4. The germline V gene has CDR1 SQVTM and CDR2 ANQGSEA.